This paragraph reports one TCR beta chain. The data were produced by immunoSEQ multiplex PCR, yet TCRdb's version contains in-frame clones alone and is incomplete. The sample lists roughly 130,000 clones; just under 95% were seen once. These data belong to a study of T cell responses to AZD1222 COVID-19 vaccine. The sequencing used peripheral blood, collected on day 0 of AZD1222 vaccination. The TCR sequence derives from an adult in good health.

The CDR3 region has the DNA TGTGCCAGTAGTAGGAGGGGCTATGGCTACACCTTC. Translation: CASSRRGYGYTF. The chain recombines TRBV19 with TRBJ1-2, with D perhaps TRBD1 (5 bases). This CDR3 is built from 12 residues. V was trimmed by 4 bases and J by 4 bases, leaving 7 bases between them. Germline values: CDR1 LNHDA, CDR2 SQIVND (reference sequence). Supplemented by reference TRBV19 and TRBJ1-2, the full variable domain reads DGGITQSPKYLFRKEGQNVTLSCEQNLNHDAMYWYRQDPGQGLRLIYYSQIVNDFQKGDIAEGYSVSREKKESFPLTVTSAQKNPTAFYLCASSRRGYGYTFGSGTRLTVV.